This T cell receptor (beta chain) came from a study of cytomegalovirus exposure and HLA in healthy donors (dated by TCRdb to the late 2010s). Context from the whole study: An earlier analysis of 550 to 700 of the donors reported roughly 300 Gb of sequence data and 117 million unique TCR beta sequences from roughly 200 million T cells. About 280 gigabases of sequencing data and tens of millions of unique TCR sequences were included in an early release covering around 650 HLA-typed donors. Of the 398 genotyped donors, 65% to 90% fell in the genetic ancestry cluster associated with self-reported Caucasian donors. The study was designed to test whether signatures of past pathogen exposure could be identified by cataloging public T cell receptors. The study profiled the T cell repertoires of hundreds of subjects by immunosequencing and related them to cytomegalovirus serostatus. A separate validation cohort of 100 to 150 different subjects was used in addition to the approximately 670-subject first cohort. The study combined high-throughput TCR immunosequencing, statistical association of individual TCRs with disease status, and machine learning to predict cytomegalovirus infection status. A later analysis re-examined previously published TCR beta repertoires from 600 to 700 donors and added high-resolution HLA genotyping to investigate patterns of TCR occurrence. Rather than drawing on any new phenotypic data, the later analysis identified candidate immune exposures from TCR beta sequences and the way those sequences occurred across donors. An earlier analysis of several hundred of the donors used high-throughput TCR beta sequencing to judge whether each TCR beta V gene segment behaved as functional or pseudogenic. Donor age, sex, ethnicity and CMV serostatus were collected together with the repertoire data. In a later genetic analysis, genome-wide SNP genotypes for about 55% of the roughly 670 donors were used, and that subset was treated as a discovery cohort. All discovery cohort repertoires had been generated on a single sequencing platform. Class I and class II HLA loci were covered by the typing at four-digit resolution. Typing coverage varied by locus: roughly 629-640 donors for A, B, C, DRB1 and DQB1; more than 500 for DQA1; around 570 for DPA1; around 450 for DPB1. Roughly 5 DR-DQ haplotypes were handled as single units for association and clustering because linkage in the cohort was strong. Among under 450 genotyped donors of the cohort, an average of 235,054 unique TCR beta nucleotide sequences were sequenced per donor, roughly 20% of them non-productive.

Details on this clone: There is no known antigen for this receptor. No base quality values were provided; no much bigger clone lies one nucleotide off.

Beyond this particular receptor, the publication reports: A later analysis associated about 18,000 TCR beta sequences with specific HLA alleles at a false discovery rate of 0.05. In a later analysis, several top co-occurrence clusters were reported to appear linked to parvovirus B19, influenza, CMV and Epstein-Barr virus. An association between a missense DCLRE1C variant and V-gene and J-gene trimming of TCR beta chains was found in a later genetic analysis and replicated in an independent cohort. Compared with equally common non-associated chains, HLA-associated TCR beta chains in a later analysis were more clonally expanded and had lower generation probabilities. While some public TCRs were present in many individuals, most TCR sequences turned up only very rarely across donors. Broadly in line with IMGT annotations, most TCR beta V segments showed up in productive rearrangements about 90% or about 30% of the time in an earlier analysis of several hundred of the donors. The authors suggested that the approach could potentially be generalized to other disease states and immunological phenotypes. In a later analysis, TCR association rates were found to vary across HLA loci, with the most associated TCRs seen for DRB1 alleles and the fewest for HLA-C alleles. A further reported finding was that TCR beta sequences accurately predicted the HLA-A and HLA-B alleles for most subjects in the first cohort. The classifier was reported to diagnose cytomegalovirus status with high specificity and sensitivity in both the original cohort and the validation cohort. Around 16 rarely observed V segments, including chromosome 9 orphons, were excluded from the earlier analysis of approximately 500 of the donors because counts were too low. In this cohort, only TCR beta chains were sequenced, and detectable features were limited by the absence of alpha or paired-chain data. In a later analysis, most CMV-associated TCR beta chains were found to appear HLA-restricted, with HLA associations seemingly driven largely by CMV exposure. Three of the identified cytomegalovirus-associated TCR beta chains were confirmed in vitro to be specific for cytomegalovirus antigens. The only immune exposure information available for the cohort was CMV serostatus. The study gave a list of some 150 TCR beta chains associated with cytomegalovirus. In a later genetic analysis, fewer N-insertions in productive TCRs were reported among donors in an Asian-associated ancestry cluster than the approximately 710-donor mean. Correlated functional status among segregating V segments might reflect linkage disequilibrium, but an unknown experimental factor could not be ruled out. Because HLA typing was unavailable for some donors at each locus, only the typed subset was used in association tests. Sequencing depth was assumed to be roughly uniform across donors in the presence/absence analyses, though that assumption may not hold. When HLA alleles, especially DR and DQ, strongly co-occurred, TCR associations were difficult to assign to individual alleles. The 87-base-pair reads could not distinguish some IMGT-functional V segments, including TRBV6-2 and TRBV6-3, so those segments were excluded. A cluster of highly shared sequence variants was judged likely to be a technical artifact of the sequencing pipeline.

The cohort consisted of some 670 healthy bone marrow donors. Cohort members were all nominally healthy when sampled, although unrecorded immune exposures were likely present. The donor tested CMV seropositive, placing the donor among the 250 to 350 seropositive members of the cohort. A peripheral blood sample was provided by each donor, and peripheral blood mononuclear cells were used for TCR beta sequencing. The Qiagen DNeasy Blood Extraction Kit was used to extract genomic DNA from the blood cell samples. The library relied on the immunoSEQ multiplex PCR assay. For the multiplex PCR, a mixture combining 60 forward primers for TCR Vbeta segments and 13 reverse primers for TCR Jbeta segments was used. The CDR3 region of rearranged TCR beta genes was amplified from genomic DNA by a multiplex PCR assay. The Illumina HiSeq System was used to sequence the amplified TCR beta libraries as 87-base-pair reads. On the study's bioinformatics: Across the 670 or so repertoires, a later analysis counted approximately 75 million unique TCR beta chains, around 10 million of which were shared by at least two donors. A nearest-neighbor algorithm error-corrected the raw reads and collapsed the reads into unique sequences, merging closely related sequences to remove PCR and sequencing errors. V, D and J gene segments were assigned by aligning CDR3 sequences to IMGT reference sequences. Each retained sequence needed at least a six-nucleotide match to both a V gene segment and a J gene segment. A rearrangement was called productive if the CDR3 had no stop codons and remained in frame with V and J, and every other rearrangement was called non-productive. Following IMGT convention, CDR3 was defined as the stretch from the second conserved V-encoded cysteine to the conserved J-encoded phenylalanine. The earlier analysis of about 570 of the donors excluded any sequence lacking an unambiguous match to a single V gene segment. An earlier analysis of over 450 of the donors classified V segments as functional when productive rearrangements were above 56.7% and as segregating when the standard deviation between donors was above 5%. A statistical classification framework was built to diagnose cytomegalovirus status from the catalog of TCR beta chain sequences. A later analysis assigned V and J genes by comparing TCR nucleotide sequences with IMGT/GENE-DB human TR gene sequences. Using the TCRdist pipeline, a later analysis assigned CDR3 sequences along with most-parsimonious VDJ recombination scenarios. In a later analysis, each TCR beta chain was defined by its CDR3 amino acid sequence together with its V-gene family, and reads lacking a unique V-gene family were excluded. A later analysis removed several hundred highly shared, low-generation-probability nucleotide sequences to deal with suspected cross-contamination and a sequencing artifact. In a later analysis, a clonal expansion index was calculated for each public chain from normalized within-repertoire ranks of inferred template counts. Generation probabilities in a later analysis came from a VDJ recombination model fitted to out-of-frame rearrangements, and those results were checked against IGoR. In a later analysis, TCR-TCR, TCR-HLA and TCR-CMV co-occurrence was scored with hypergeometric tests, and a repertoire-size bias correction was applied to TCR pairs. A later analysis estimated false discovery rates by permuting HLA or CMV assignments 20 times. In a later analysis, co-occurring TCRs were grouped with DBSCAN, and TCRdist sequence similarity was added when clustering was performed within HLA-allele-positive subsets. Co-occurrence clustering excluded repertoires with fewer than 30,000 or more than 120,000 public chains, plus five with anomalous nucleotide sharing. What TCRdb holds here is the immuneACCESS table cut down to in-frame rearrangements. Part of the clones is not present; checked against another copy, under half of the missing clones reflect an unresolved V gene, and the others are unexplained. Clone size and the V and J calls come from that table; the DNA yielded D and trimming. This sample has just over 150,000 clones in its table, and around 84% of those were observed once. The ten largest make up nearly 6.5% of the sample.

The CDR3 spans 15 residues, from the cysteine through the phenylalanine. This entry keeps only the CDR3 DNA: 45 bases, framed from base 1. The germline ends are 5 bases apart after V is trimmed by 0 bases and J by 0 bases. From a lookup of the germline V gene, CDR1 and CDR2 are LGHNA and YNFKEQ. The TCR sequence derives from a man aged 50-59 years in good health and CMV-seropositive. Input material: PBMCs. The V and J genes are TRBV4-2 and TRBJ2-2, and the D gene may be TRBD1, 5 bases matching. In nucleotide form, the sequence is TGTGCCAGCAGCCAAGAGGGGCCGAACACCGGGGAGCTGTTTTTT. It translates as CASSQEGPNTGELFF.